The 2 T cell receptor beta chains in this list originate from one sample, sequenced in a study of T-cell memory formation after mild COVID-19. TCRdb reanalysed the 5' RACE reads using MiXCR and keeps one entry per CDR3 protein. Of roughly 510,000 distinct CDR3 sequences listed, roughly 17% are singletons. The source material was PBMCs or a T cell subset sorted from them (not recorded which). The receptor set was obtained from an adult woman who had mild COVID-19 (a few samples of this study predate the infection). Cell type and time point are not known.

This chain uses TRBV23-1 with TRBJ2-7; D might be TRBD1 (6 bases). TRBV23-1 is identified as an open reading frame with a role that is uncertain. V lost 0 bases and J lost 3, with 9 bases in between. The CDR3 is made up of 14 amino acids. The CDR3 DNA is TGCGCCAGCAGTCAATCAACAGGGTTCTACGAGCAGTACTTC. Translation gives CASSQSTGFYEQYF.

This chain joins TRBV5-1 and TRBJ1-2; no clear D gene. The V end was cut by 0 bases, the J end by 4 bases, with 10 bases between. This CDR3 is 14 amino acids long. Germline V gene lookup returns CDR1 SGHRS and CDR2 YFSETQ. As DNA, the CDR3 is TGCGCCAGCAGCTTGGACCGGGAAACCTATGGCTACACCTTC. Protein sequence: CASSLDRETYGYTF.